What follows are 29 T cell receptor beta chains derived from one specimen sequenced in a study of T cell responses to AZD1222 COVID-19 vaccine. Libraries were prepared by immunoSEQ multiplex PCR; TCRdb keeps only in-frame clonotypes and omits some of them. The sample contains 130,000 or so clones, roughly 94% of which appear only once. Sequences were derived from peripheral blood, sampled on day 0 of AZD1222 vaccination. These receptors were collected from an adult in good health.

The chain uses TRBV5-4 and TRBJ2-2; TRBD1 might be the D (5 bases). The germline V and J ends were trimmed by 9 bases and 6 bases, with 24 bases remaining between them. CDR1 and CDR2 (germline): SGHNT, YYREEE (reference sequence). There are 16 residues in the CDR3. The CDR3 DNA is TGTGCCATTACACCCGACGTCAGGGTTGGGGCCGGGGAGCTGTTTTTT. Translated: CAITPDVRVGAGELFF.

The chain joins TRBV5-6 to TRBJ2-7; TRBD2 aligns across 7 bases. V shed 4 bases and J 4 bases; nucleotides not matched to a gene: 8. The germline V gene has CDR1 SGHDT and CDR2 YYEEEE. This CDR3 is 14 amino acids long. The chain's CDR3 is CASSLTGTTYEQYF. The CDR3 nucleotides read TGTGCCAGCAGCCTCACCGGGACTACGTACGAGCAGTACTTC.

Here the CDR3 reads CASSSLRTNNEQFF. The CDR3 DNA sequence: TGCGCCAGCAGCTCACTGAGAACAAACAATGAGCAGTTCTTC. This chain uses TRBV5-1 with TRBJ2-1; no clear D gene. Between the trimmed V and J ends, which lost 3 bases and 5 bases, there was a span of 12 bases. The length of the CDR3 is 14 residues. Germline CDR1 reads SGHRS; CDR2 reads YFSETQ.

The rearrangement joins TRBV2 to TRBJ1-5; D may be TRBD1 (6 bases). This CDR3 spans 17 amino acids. Germline V gives CDR1 SNHLY, CDR2 FYNNEI. V lost 6 bases and J lost 0, with 18 bases in between. The CDR3 reads CASSLRDITFSNQPQHF. The CDR3 DNA follows: TGTGCCAGCAGCCTCCGGGACATTACTTTTAGCAATCAGCCCCAGCATTTT.

The J gene is TRBJ1-5, the V gene TRBV7-8, with no clear D. The V gene lost 1 base and the J gene lost 2 bases, with 12 bases spanning the gap. This CDR3 spans 16 amino acids. Germline CDR1 reads SGHVS; CDR2 reads FQNEAQ. The CDR3 sequence: CASSLERIVGNQPQHF. The CDR3 DNA sequence: TGTGCCAGCAGCTTAGAGCGAATAGTGGGCAATCAGCCCCAGCATTTT.

Comment on this clone: The sample holds other DNA sequences that translate to the same CDR3. The genes are TRBV2 and TRBJ1-5; D unclear. CDR3 length: 12 amino acids. The V gene's germline CDR1 is SNHLY and CDR2 FYNNEI. Trimming shortened V by 1 base and J by 4 bases, and 2 bases separated the two germline ends. The CDR3 DNA follows: TGTGCCAGCAGTGAAGGGAATCAGCCCCAGCATTTT. Its translation is CASSEGNQPQHF.

Many counts were recorded for this clone. The chain links TRBV27 to TRBJ2-1; 9 bases are a match to TRBD2. Germline V gene data show CDR1 as MNHEY and CDR2 as SMNVEV (reference sequence). Trimming took 0 bases from V and 8 from J; bases not matched to a gene: 5. The CDR3 covers 15 residues. The chain's CDR3 is CASSLSSGRWDEQFF. The CDR3 DNA sequence: TGTGCCAGCAGTTTATCTAGCGGGAGATGGGATGAGCAGTTCTTC.

This rearrangement joins TRBV6-5 to TRBJ1-1; 9 positions agree with TRBD1. The CDR3 consists of 13 residues. J gave up 2 bases and V 8 bases, and 3 bases lay outside the gene matches. The germline V gene has CDR1 MNHEY and CDR2 SVGAGI. CDR3 protein: CASGQGPNTEAFF. In DNA form, the CDR3 reads TGTGCCAGCGGACAGGGGCCTAACACTGAAGCTTTCTTT.

The J gene is TRBJ1-5, the V gene TRBV27; tentatively, D is TRBD1 (5 bases). This CDR3 is 16 amino acids long. The germline CDR1 and CDR2 sequences are MNHEY and SMNVEV (reference sequence). V shed 0 bases and J shed 1 base, with 10 bases lying between them. The CDR3 coding sequence is TGTGCCAGCAGTTTATCCCCAGGGTTGAGCAATCAGCCCCAGCATTTT. Translated: CASSLSPGLSNQPQHF.

CDR3 DNA sequence: TGCGCCAGCAGGTCGGATCGTACAGGACTAGCGGGAACATATGAGCAGTTCTTC. Translation: CASRSDRTGLAGTYEQFF. V and J are TRBV5-1 and TRBJ2-1; 12 nucleotides align to TRBD2. After removal of 5 bases from V and 8 bases from J, the junction contained 17 bases not matched to a gene. CDR3 length: 18 amino acids. The germline gives CDR1 SGHRS, CDR2 YFSETQ.

The DNA of the CDR3 is TGTGCCAGCAGTTCTCTGACAGGGAGTCCAGATACGCAGTATTTT. Amino acid sequence: CASSSLTGSPDTQYF. The chain combines TRBV28 with TRBJ2-3; 7 bases fit TRBD1. After removal of 4 bases from V and 4 bases from J, the junction contained 8 bases not matched to a gene. Looked up from germline, CDR1 is MDHEN and CDR2 is SYDVKM. The CDR3 covers 15 residues.

This sequence joins TRBV6-5 and TRBJ2-5; 10 bases line up with TRBD1. V lost 7 bases to trimming and J lost 5 bases; unmatched junction nucleotides: 7. The CDR3 sequence is 14 residues long. Germline V lookup: CDR1 MNHEY, CDR2 SVGAGI. The CDR3 spells CASTWDRGSETQYF. The CDR3 DNA follows: TGTGCCAGCACCTGGGACAGGGGATCCGAGACCCAGTACTTC.

V is TRBV7-3 and J is TRBJ2-7; D could derive from TRBD1 or TRBD2 (5 bases each). V was pared by 5 bases and J by 5 bases, with 25 bases between. CDR3 length: 17 amino acids. In germline, CDR1 is SGHTA, CDR2 FQGTGA. CDR3 nucleotide sequence: TGTGCCAGCAGCGAAAGGGGTCGCGGGCTACTTCCGGACGAGCAGTACTTC. Encoded protein: CASSERGRGLLPDEQYF.

This rearrangement joins TRBV7-2 to TRBJ2-1; 9 positions match TRBD1. V gave up 3 bases and J gave up 9 bases; unmatched junction bases: 6. The CDR3 extends over 14 amino acids. Looked up from germline, CDR1 is SGHTA and CDR2 is FQGNSA. This chain's CDR3 is CASSFPTGGREQFF. The CDR3 region has the DNA TGTGCCAGCAGCTTTCCGACAGGGGGACGTGAGCAGTTCTTC.

The rearrangement uses TRBV21-1 and TRBJ1-6; the D call of TRBD1 is as the table states it, not checked on the DNA. TRBV21-1 is termed a pseudogene. CDR3 length equals 20 residues. The CDR3 protein is CASEQRMVGRLSSYNSPLHF. As DNA, the CDR3 is TGTGCCAGCGAGCAAAGAATGGTGGGCAGGCTTAGCTCCTATAATTCACCCCTCCACTTT.

This sequence joins TRBV25-1 and TRBJ1-2, with 8 bases identical to TRBD1. Per the germline V gene, CDR1 is MGHDK and CDR2 is SYGVNS. After removal of 6 bases from V and 5 bases from J, the junction contained 11 bases not matched to a gene. This CDR3 has 15 amino acids. CDR3 amino acids: CASSPPYRGSYGYTF. In DNA form, the CDR3 reads TGTGCCAGCAGCCCCCCTTACAGGGGGTCTTATGGCTACACCTTC.

The chain carries TRBV5-8 and TRBJ1-3; D remains ambiguous. The germline gives CDR1 SGHTS, CDR2 YDEGEE. The CDR3 totals 15 residues. Trimming took 4 bases from V and 0 from J, leaving 11 bases between them. CDR3 residues: CASSPRTYSGNTIYF. DNA of the CDR3: TGTGCCAGCAGCCCCCGGACGTACTCTGGAAACACCATATATTTT. Combining the CDR3 with reference TRBV5-8 and TRBJ1-3 gives the whole variable domain EAGVTQSPTHLIKTRGQQATLRCSPISGHTSVYWYQQALGLGLQFLLWYDEGEERNRGNFPPRFSGRQFPNYSSELNVNALELEDSALYLCASSPRTYSGNTIYFGEGSWLTVV.

The rearrangement uses TRBV7-8 and TRBJ2-1; D possibly corresponds to TRBD2 (6 bases). Trimming left V 7 bases short and J 5 bases short, with 18 bases between. The CDR3 runs 15 residues. In germline, CDR1 is SGHVS, CDR2 FQNEAQ. The CDR3 DNA reads TGTGCCAGCAATATAGCGGTGAACGGGGACAATGAGCAGTTCTTC. Protein: CASNIAVNGDNEQFF.

V and J are TRBV18 and TRBJ1-2; 7 bases align to TRBD1. The junction had 17 bases not matched to a gene; V was cut back by 3 bases and J by 10 bases. The CDR3 runs to 16 residues. Germline CDR1 is KGHSH and CDR2 is LQKENI. The CDR3 loop is CASSPTALTGTDDYTF. The CDR3 coding sequence is TGTGCCAGCTCACCTACTGCCCTGACCGGGACAGACGACTACACCTTC.

The chain has TRBV5-1 and TRBJ1-2, with no clear D. Trimming stripped 4 bases from V and 0 bases from J, with 16 bases between. This CDR3 is built from 16 residues. Germline V CDR1 and CDR2: SGHRS, YFSETQ. CDR3 amino acids: CASSPDGGQANYGYTF. CDR3 in DNA: TGCGCCAGCAGCCCCGACGGAGGCCAGGCTAACTATGGCTACACCTTC. Together with reference TRBV5-1 and TRBJ1-2, the CDR3 gives the full variable domain: KAGVTQTPRYLIKTRGQQVTLSCSPISGHRSVSWYQQTPGQGLQFLFEYFSETQRNKGNFPGRFSGRQFSNSRSEMNVSTLELGDSALYLCASSPDGGQANYGYTFGSGTRLTVV.

This clone has a single count. The chain couples TRBV21-1 to TRBJ1-5. TRBV21-1 is deemed a pseudogene. The CDR3 runs 16 residues. In nucleotides, the CDR3 is TGTGCCAGCAGCAAACCCCGGGCAGGCTTCAATCAGCCCCAGCATTTT. It encodes CASSKPRAGFNQPQHF.

The CDR3: CASSQRYSRERIRDTQYF. The CDR3 region has the DNA TGTGCCAGCAGCCAACGCTATAGCCGGGAGAGGATCAGAGATACGCAGTATTTT. The chain uses TRBV3-1 (or the pseudogene TRBV3-2) and TRBJ2-3, with D possibly being TRBD2 (6 bases). The germline V gene encodes CDR1 LGHDT and CDR2 YNNKEL (reference sequence). V was cut by 2 bases and J by 5 bases, with 23 bases left in between. This CDR3 has 18 amino acids.

V gene TRBV5-1 combines with J gene TRBJ2-3; 10 bases align to TRBD2. CDR3 length equals 16 residues. CDR1 SGHRS and CDR2 YFSETQ come from the germline V gene. Losses at the gene ends were 0 bases for V and 0 bases for J; bases not matched to a gene: 1. CDR3 residues: CASSLALAGSTDTQYF. Here the CDR3 DNA reads TGCGCCAGCAGCTTGGCACTAGCGGGAAGCACAGATACGCAGTATTTT.

This chain joins TRBV27 and TRBJ2-3; 9 bases match TRBD1. Germline values: CDR1 MNHEY, CDR2 SMNVEV (reference sequence). This CDR3 has 15 amino acids. With V trimmed by 3 bases and J by 5 bases, 6 bases remained unmatched. The CDR3 DNA reads TGTGCCAGCAGTTTTCCGGGACAGGGAAGAGATACGCAGTATTTT. This translates into CASSFPGQGRDTQYF.

This chain joins TRBV5-1 and TRBJ2-7; the D gene is possibly TRBD1 (6 bases). This CDR3 spans 13 amino acids. The germline V and J ends were trimmed by 2 bases and 6 bases, with 12 bases remaining between them. The germline V gene has CDR1 SGHRS and CDR2 YFSETQ. The CDR3 DNA is TGCGCCAGCAGCTTTCTGGGGGCGGTCGAGCAGTACTTC. Protein product: CASSFLGAVEQYF.

This chain uses TRBV10-3 with TRBJ2-2; 7 bases fit TRBD1. The CDR3 is 15 amino acids. Trimming cost V 6 bases and J 1 base; bases outside gene matches: 5. CDR1 and CDR2 from the germline V gene are ENHRY and SYGVKD. The chain's CDR3 is CAIRGDRENTGELFF. The CDR3 DNA is TGTGCCATCAGAGGGGACAGAGAGAACACCGGGGAGCTGTTTTTT.

The chain links TRBV2 to TRBJ2-7; D not certain. Germline CDR1 and CDR2: SNHLY and FYNNEI. This CDR3 comprises 14 residues. The ends were cut back, 9 bases at V and 0 bases at J, with 15 bases in the middle. The CDR3 nucleotides read TGTGCCAGTATCTCGGGCCAGATCTCCTACGAGCAGTACTTC. Its translation is CASISGQISYEQYF.

The chain links TRBV27 to TRBJ1-3; TRBD1 agrees at 9 bases. This CDR3 has 15 amino acids. Losses at the gene ends were 6 bases for V and 4 bases for J; bases not matched to a gene: 7. Germline V gene sequence: CDR1 MNHEY, CDR2 SMNVEV (reference sequence). The CDR3 spells CASSLTGGGGNTIYF. CDR3 bases: TGTGCCAGCAGCCTAACAGGGGGCGGCGGAAACACCATATATTTT.

This chain joins TRBV7-8 and TRBJ2-2; tentative D call: TRBD2 (5 bases). This CDR3 spans 17 amino acids. The germline gives CDR1 SGHVS, CDR2 FQNEAQ. The V and J ends lost 5 bases and 6 bases respectively, with 22 bases between them. CDR3 in amino acids: CASSPRFGGINAGELFF. In DNA form, the CDR3 reads TGTGCCAGCAGCCCCCGTTTTGGAGGAATTAACGCCGGGGAGCTGTTTTTT.